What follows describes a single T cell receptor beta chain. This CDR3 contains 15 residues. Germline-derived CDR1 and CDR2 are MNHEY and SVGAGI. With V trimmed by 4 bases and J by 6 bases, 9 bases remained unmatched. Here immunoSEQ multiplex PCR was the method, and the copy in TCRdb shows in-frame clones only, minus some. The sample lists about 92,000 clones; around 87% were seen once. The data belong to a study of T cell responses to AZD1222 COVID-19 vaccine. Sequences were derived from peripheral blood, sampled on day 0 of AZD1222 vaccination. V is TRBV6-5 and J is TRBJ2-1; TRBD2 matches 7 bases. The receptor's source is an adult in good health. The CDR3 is CASSSTPSGANEQFF. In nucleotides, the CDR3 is TGTGCCAGCAGTTCGACCCCTAGCGGAGCCAATGAGCAGTTCTTC.